The sequence of this TCR beta chain was determined in a study of cytomegalovirus exposure and HLA in healthy donors. Findings and caveats of the study: Segments of the TCR beta V type were, in most cases, productive about 90% or about 30% of the time in an earlier analysis. In a later analysis, a missense DCLRE1C variant was linked to TCR beta V- and J-gene trimming.

PCR amplification relied on 60 Vbeta primers (plus 13 Jbeta primers). TCRdb keeps only in-frame clones here, not all; method: immunoSEQ multiplex PCR. This sample has around 62,000 clones, with 80% to 90% found just once. Germline V lookup: CDR1 SGHAT, CDR2 FQDESV (reference sequence). The CDR3 is 15 amino acids. Trimming stripped 0 bases from V and 9 bases from J, with 15 bases between. Concerning this clone: The antigen is unknown.

J is TRBJ2-1 and V is TRBV11-1, with D possibly matching TRBD2 (7 bases). The TCR comes from a woman in her 30s in good health and CMV-seronegative. The sequenced sample was PBMCs. The CDR3 bases are TGTGCCAGCAGCTTAGCGGGGGGGCCGGGCGGTGAGCAGTTCTTC. It is translated as CASSLAGGPGGEQFF. The full variable domain, its missing parts supplied by reference TRBV11-1 and TRBJ2-1, is EAEVAQSPRYKITEKSQAVAFWCDPISGHATLYWYRQILGQGPELLVQFQDESVVDDSQLPKDRFSAERLKGVDSTLKIQPAELGDSAMYLCASSLAGGPGGEQFFGPGTRLTVL.